A selection of T cell receptor beta chains follows, all from one sample in a study of T cells in Graves' hyperthyroidism and ophthalmopathy. From the multiplex PCR reads, TCRdb called clonotypes with MiXCR, one entry per CDR3 protein. The sample carries around 800,000 distinct CDR3 sequences, 35% to 45% recorded once. The material sequenced was blood. The receptors were sampled from a man between 18 and 35 years old with Graves' hyperthyroidism. The CDR3 runs from the conserved cysteine through the conserved F or W. Each record gives: CDR3 DNA, CDR3 protein, D gene, V gene, J gene, clone size. A D gene is named only where the DNA matches it firmly. Size values are once, few and many counts, or a class for expanded clones, and some rows have none.

CDR3nt: TGTGCCAGCAGCCAAGAGGCGGGGGGGCACTACGAGCAGTACTTC; CDR3aa: CASSQEAGGHYEQYF; d_gene: TRBD2; v_gene: TRBV6-4; j_gene: TRBJ2-7; abundance: .
CDR3nt: TGCGCCAGCAGCTTGGGTACAGGGGAGAACTCTGGGGCCAACGTCCTGACTTTC; CDR3aa: CASSLGTGENSGANVLTF; d_gene: TRBD1; v_gene: TRBV5-1; j_gene: TRBJ2-6; abundance: .
CDR3nt: TGTGCCAGCAGCGTAGGGGGTACGGAGACCCAGTACTTC; CDR3aa: CASSVGGTETQYF; d_gene: .; v_gene: TRBV9; j_gene: TRBJ2-5; abundance: few
CDR3nt: TGCAGTGCTAGAAATGCTTACTCCTACGAGCAGTACTTC; CDR3aa: CSARNAYSYEQYF; d_gene: .; v_gene: TRBV20-1; j_gene: TRBJ2-7; abundance: .
CDR3nt: TGTGCCAGCAGTGAAATCGAGGCTTTCTTT; CDR3aa: CASSEIEAFF; d_gene: .; v_gene: TRBV2; j_gene: TRBJ1-1; abundance: many
CDR3nt: TGTGCCAGCAGTCCGCGGACAGGGAGGTCCTACGAGCAGTACTTC; CDR3aa: CASSPRTGRSYEQYF; d_gene: TRBD1; v_gene: TRBV6-5; j_gene: TRBJ2-7; abundance: few
CDR3nt: TGTGCCAGCAGCAAACAGGGGGTACCTTCCTACGAGCAGTACTTC; CDR3aa: CASSKQGVPSYEQYF; d_gene: TRBD1; v_gene: TRBV2; j_gene: TRBJ2-7; abundance: few
CDR3nt: TGTGCCAGCAGCTTAAGGGGCAGGGCCAACGTCCTGACTTTC; CDR3aa: CASSLRGRANVLTF; d_gene: .; v_gene: TRBV7-2; j_gene: TRBJ2-6; abundance: .
CDR3nt: TGTGCCAGCAGCTTCGGGACAGGGTCCTACGAGCAGTACTTC; CDR3aa: CASSFGTGSYEQYF; d_gene: TRBD1; v_gene: TRBV5-1; j_gene: TRBJ2-7; abundance: many
CDR3nt: TGTGCCTGGAGTGTACTCGACGAGCAGTACTTC; CDR3aa: CAWSVLDEQYF; d_gene: .; v_gene: TRBV30; j_gene: TRBJ2-7; abundance: .
CDR3nt: TGCGCCAGCAGCTTGAGACAGGGTAATCACTACGAGCAGTACTTC; CDR3aa: CASSLRQGNHYEQYF; d_gene: TRBD1; v_gene: TRBV5-1; j_gene: TRBJ2-7; abundance: .
CDR3nt: TGTGCCAGCACCCCCGGAGGGGCACAGGAAAAACTGTTTTTT; CDR3aa: CASTPGGAQEKLFF; d_gene: .; v_gene: TRBV7-9; j_gene: TRBJ1-4; abundance: few
CDR3nt: TGTGCCAGTAACAATCTGGACCAAGAGACCCAGTACTTC; CDR3aa: CASNNLDQETQYF; d_gene: .; v_gene: TRBV19; j_gene: TRBJ2-5; abundance: few